The 3 T cell receptor beta chains below were found in one sample sequenced in a study of CD8 T cells in Susac syndrome. The RNA input was roughly 0.45 to 1 ug, and it was reverse transcribed with random hexamers. TCRdb passed the immunoSEQ multiplex PCR reads through MiXCR, listing each CDR3 protein once. The sample holds approximately 150,000 distinct CDR3 sequences, about 94% seen once. Input material: CD4+ T cells from PBMCs. The receptors come from a human donor in good health.

The V gene is TRBV18, the J gene TRBJ2-3; D remains ambiguous. This CDR3 region has 12 residues. The germline gives CDR1 KGHSH, CDR2 LQKENI. Trimming took off 4 bases at V and 0 bases at J, with 2 bases between the two ends. The CDR3 sequence: CASSRSTDTQYF. The CDR3 nucleotides read TGTGCCAGCTCACGAAGCACAGATACGCAGTATTTT.

J is TRBJ2-1 and V is TRBV10-3; TRBD2 might be the D (5 bases). CDR3 length: 12 residues. Per germline, CDR1 ENHRY and CDR2 SYGVKD. Between the trimmed V and J ends, which lost 6 bases and 9 bases, there was a span of 12 bases. The CDR3 protein is CAISGVFSEQFF. In nucleotides, the CDR3 is TGTGCCATCAGCGGGGTTTTCTCTGAGCAGTTCTTC.

Only one count was recorded for this clonotype. The chain has TRBV29-1 and TRBJ2-5; 8 bases fit TRBD1. The V gene end was trimmed by 1 base and the J gene end by 2 bases; junction bases not matched to a gene: 3. CDR1 SQVTM and CDR2 ANQGSEA come from the germline V gene. This CDR3 is built from 14 residues. CDR3 nucleotides: TGCAGCGTTGAAGCGGGACAGGCTCAAGAGACCCAGTACTTC. It yields the protein CSVEAGQAQETQYF.